This T cell receptor (beta chain) is drawn from a study of vaccination and CD4 T cells after COVID-19. Germline CDR1 is SGHTA and CDR2 is FQGNSA. Trimming removed 2 bases at V and 2 bases at J, with 12 bases between. The CDR3 totals 16 residues. Cultured CD4+ T cells had their DNA profiled by the Oncomine TCR Beta short-read assay. The source of extracted genomic DNA was cultured CD4+ T cells. Each CDR3 protein is one row after TCRdb ran MiXCR on the PCR reads. This table has around 20,000 distinct CDR3 sequences, roughly two fifths appearing once. Described treatment: roughly ten-day PBMC culture with coronavirus spike peptide pools or control peptides (ViraFEST assay). This clonotype was seen a few times. Its specificity is not known.

This sequence joins TRBV7-2 and TRBJ2-2, with D maybe TRBD1 (6 bases). The sequences come from CD4+ T cells from blood, cultured in vitro, collected before SARS-CoV-2 vaccination. The TCR sequence derives from a human donor who had recovered from COVID-19. In nucleotides, the CDR3 is TGTGCCAGCAGCTTAAGACAGGTCAGAAACACCGGGGAGCTGTTTTTT. It translates to CASSLRQVRNTGELFF.